This entry features one T cell receptor (beta chain) sequence. No cognate antigen has been identified for it. Per-nucleotide qualities are absent, and no much larger clonotype sits a single base away. Using the deep immunoSEQ assay, TCR CDR3 regions were amplified from genomic DNA by multiplex PCR. Genomic DNA extracted from each cell subset was distributed evenly over all wells of several immunoSEQ 96-well plates, and each plate served as one replicate. For sorted subsets, each replicate PCR was loaded with 200 ng genomic DNA, equivalent to 25,000 to 35,000 T cell genomes. Purified libraries were measured with a Qubit 3.0 fluorometer, size-checked on a Bioanalyzer 2100, and measured again with the KAPA Library Quantification kit. Every immunoSEQ 96-well plate was sequenced on a separate single-read 150-cycle Illumina NextSeq 550 flow cell. Per the source publication's procedure: Because the immunoSEQ output included only junctional sequences and no quality scores, the filtering could not be the same as the filtering used for full-length reads. To assign V/J genes and CDR3, sequences were annotated using PyIR, a Python wrapper for IgBLAST v1.9, with IMGT germline references. Reads were removed for weak V/J assignments (E-value above 1e-6), missing CDR3, stop codons, out-of-frame junctions, or ambiguous translated residues. V3J clonotypes were defined as sequences sharing an identical inferred V gene, J gene, and CDR3 amino acid sequence. The percentage overlap between two repertoires was calculated by dividing the number of shared unique clonotypes by the size of the smaller repertoire. Repertoire richness was assessed with RTK rarefaction, the Chao1 estimator, and Recon v2.1 estimates of unobserved clonotypes. For all TCRbeta clonotypes obtained by the gDNA method from four donors, generation probabilities were computed with OLGA. TCRdb's version of the immuneACCESS table is confined to in-frame rearrangements and falls short of the full clone set. An unresolved V gene accounts for under half of the shortfall where checked; the remainder is of unknown origin. The D gene and trimming were derived from the DNA, and the V and J assignments and clone size from that table. The sample data list 550,000 to 750,000 clones, and about 95% of these were observed just once. The ten largest clones take up 0.085% to 0.11% of the sample.

This sample stems from a study of shared clonotypes between healthy human individuals (dated by TCRdb to 2020 to 2022). Regarding the study in general: Three men and a couple of women, aged 18 to 49 years, made up the cohort. For each donor, CD4 naive and CD4 memory were each run on three plates, CD8 naive on two plates, and CD8 memory on one plate. Per donor, leukapheresis produced somewhere between about 0.94 and 9.5 billion PBMCs. Libraries were prepared and TCR repertoires were sequenced by different laboratories using diverse techniques, in order to increase sequencing depth and limit assay-specific biases. Blood TCR repertoires of a handful of healthy adults were deeply sequenced to estimate repertoire size and the extent of clonotype sharing between individuals.

The paper's findings and limits, for the study overall: Sharing across a few donors was observed for around 5% of naive CD4, 3% to 4% of naive CD8, about 2.3% of memory CD4, and around 0.44% of memory CD8 clonotypes. Rarefaction of sorted-subset datasets indicated incomplete sequencing despite the large sequencing depth. The small number of donors limited the genetic and exposure-history diversity represented. Pairwise subsampling indicated that sequencing depth was expected to affect the degree of clonotype sharing among donors. Higher generation probabilities were observed for clonotypes shared by all four sorted-subset donors than for non-shared clonotypes. Only blood was sampled, and tissue TCR repertoires likely differ from those in blood. Larger estimated clonotype richness was generally found for naive subsets than for memory subsets.

The germline V gene yields MDHEN for CDR1 and SYDVKM for CDR2. Reading from cysteine to phenylalanine, the CDR3 counts 19 amino acids. Here the CDR3 DNA is all that survives: 57 bases in frame from base 1. Trimming takes 4 bases off V and 7 bases off J; junction bases not matched to a gene: 21. CD8 naive samples consisted of CD45RO-negative cells that were positively selected for CCR7, yielding a CD45RA+CCR7+ population without TemRA cells. Healthy HIV-negative adults with no recently reported acute infections or vaccinations were included as donors. Only Caucasian adults living in Nashville, Tennessee, USA were represented among the donors. Blood was collected by leukapheresis, and PBMCs were isolated by Ficoll-Histopaque density gradient centrifugation and then cryopreserved in liquid nitrogen vapor phase. Analytical flow cytometry was used to check the purity and quantity of every magnetically sorted T cell population. Each sorted fraction had its genomic DNA isolated and then quantified by UV absorbance on a Nanodrop 2000c.

The sequence links TRBV28 to TRBJ2-1, with 8 central nucleotides matching TRBD1. The sequenced material came from naive CD8+ T cells sorted from blood. The label giving this sample's cell subset or site can be read as: CD45RA+CCR7+. The sequence was collected from a woman between 25 and 40 years old in good health. The CDR3 protein sequence reads: CASSSPFRTGTGEFNEQFF. The base sequence is TGTGCCAGCAGTTCCCCCTTTCGTACCGGGACAGGAGAATTTAATGAGCAGTTCTTC.